These 19 T cell receptor beta chains were all obtained from the same sample, sequenced in a study of T cell responses to AZD1222 COVID-19 vaccine. Generated by immunoSEQ multiplex PCR, the TCRdb table keeps only in-frame clones and is missing some. In the table there are roughly 110,000 clones, roughly nine tenths of which are singletons. The sample in question was peripheral blood, obtained on day 0 of AZD1222 vaccination. These receptors came from an adult in good health.

The genes are TRBV6-5 and TRBJ1-2; D uncertain. V gave up 6 bases and J gave up 3 bases, with 17 bases separating them. Germline V gene sequence: CDR1 MNHEY, CDR2 SVGAGI. This CDR3 region has 15 residues. This CDR3 reads CASSFSRSGDYGYTF. CDR3 nucleotides: TGTGCCAGCAGCTTCTCCCGATCGGGCGACTATGGCTACACCTTC.

This clone has only a few counts. The chain recombines TRBV4-3 with TRBJ2-7; TRBD1 aligns across 11 bases. Germline values: CDR1 LGHNA, CDR2 YSLEER. The CDR3 has 14 residues. With 6 bases clipped from V and 7 bases from J, the junction kept 8 bases outside the gene matches. As DNA, the CDR3 is TGCGCCAGCAGTCCGGGACAGGGGGTAAGGGAGCAGTACTTC. Its protein product is CASSPGQGVREQYF.

This chain joins TRBV6-5 and TRBJ1-5; no clear D. Germline CDR1 MNHEY, CDR2 SVGAGI. Trimming cost V 6 bases and J 6 bases, with 18 bases left between them. The CDR3 is 15 residues long. The CDR3 region is CASRSSGNQGQPQHF. The CDR3 coding sequence is TGTGCCAGCAGAAGCTCCGGGAATCAAGGTCAGCCCCAGCATTTT.

The J gene is TRBJ1-6, the V gene TRBV9; possibly TRBD1 for D (5 bases). Germline CDR1 SGDLS, CDR2 YYNGEE. The CDR3 runs 17 residues. Trimming pared 3 bases from V and 0 bases from J, leaving 13 bases between. The CDR3 coding sequence is TGTGCCAGCAGCGCAAATGGGGCGACCTCCTATAATTCACCCCTCCACTTT. Its translation is CASSANGATSYNSPLHF.

The genes are TRBV12-5 and TRBJ2-4; 13 bases align to TRBD2. This CDR3 contains 14 residues. From germline, CDR1 is LGHNT and CDR2 FRNRAP. The V segment lost 7 bases and the J segment 8 bases; nucleotides outside the gene matches: 5. Here the CDR3 reads CASARTSGSYIQYF. The CDR3 DNA reads TGTGCTAGTGCGCGGACTAGCGGGAGTTACATTCAGTACTTC.

The CDR3 region is CAWSLDRGTEAFF. The CDR3 DNA reads as TGTGCCTGGAGTCTGGACAGGGGCACTGAAGCTTTCTTT. The V call is TRBV30, the J call TRBJ1-1, with TRBD1 matching over 9 bases. The germline gives CDR1 GTSNPN, CDR2 SVGIG (reference sequence). The J segment lost 4 bases and the V segment lost 2 bases, leaving 2 bases of the junction unmatched. The length of the CDR3 is 13 residues. Full variable domain (missing parts from reference TRBV30 and TRBJ1-1): SQTIHQWPATLVQPVGSPLSLECTVEGTSNPNLYWYRQAAGRGLQLLFYSVGIGQISSEVPQNLSASRPQDRQFILSSKKLLLSDSGFYLCAWSLDRGTEAFFGQGTRLTVV.

The CDR3, as DNA: TGTGCCAGCAAAATCACAGGGGGCAATGAGCAGTTCTTC. Its translation is CASKITGGNEQFF. V usage is TRBV2 and J usage is TRBJ2-1; 8 nucleotides align to TRBD1. V dropped 7 bases and J dropped 6; count of bases not matched to a gene: 5. CDR1 and CDR2 (germline): SNHLY, FYNNEI. The CDR3 runs 13 residues.

The V gene is TRBV5-1, the J gene TRBJ1-1; the D gene is possibly TRBD1 (5 bases). The germline CDR1 and CDR2 sequences are SGHRS and YFSETQ. V was cut by 3 bases and J by 3 bases, with 9 bases left in between. CDR3 length equals 13 residues. CDR3 nucleotide sequence: TGCGCCAGCAGCTCACGCAGGGACACTGAAGCTTTCTTT. It specifies CASSSRRDTEAFF.

The chain links TRBV30 to TRBJ2-7; tentatively, D is TRBD2 (6 bases). This CDR3 region has 17 residues. In germline, CDR1 is GTSNPN, CDR2 SVGIG (reference sequence). Trimming stripped 3 bases from V and 4 bases from J, with 25 bases between. This chain's CDR3 is CAWSELYPGAPGYEQYF. In nucleotides, the CDR3 is TGTGCCTGGAGCGAGTTATATCCGGGAGCCCCTGGTTACGAGCAGTACTTC.

This chain joins TRBV24-1 and TRBJ1-1; 7 bases are shared with TRBD1. CDR3 length equals 13 residues. V gave up 7 bases and J gave up 3 bases; unmatched junction bases: 4. Germline CDR1 reads KGHDR; CDR2 reads SFDVKD. The CDR3 loop is CATSRRGYTEAFF. The CDR3 DNA is TGTGCCACCAGCCGCAGGGGGTACACTGAAGCTTTCTTT.

The chain joins TRBV18 to TRBJ2-7; no reliable D call. Germline CDR1 reads KGHSH; CDR2 reads LQKENI. V was cut by 4 bases and J by 6 bases, with 13 bases left in between. This CDR3 spans 13 amino acids. CDR3 residues: CASSLFSVPEQYF. CDR3 nucleotides: TGTGCCAGCTCACTCTTCTCGGTACCCGAGCAGTACTTC.

This clone was picked up one time. This chain uses TRBV5-3 with TRBJ2-7, with a tentative D call TRBD2 (6 bases). TRBV5-3 is an open reading frame whose function is uncertain. V dropped 5 bases and J dropped 7 bases, with 10 bases sitting between them. This CDR3 region has 11 residues. The CDR3 DNA reads as TGTGCCAGAAGATGGAGGGTGGAGCAGTACTTC. Translation: CARRWRVEQYF.

The genes are TRBV7-2 and TRBJ2-3; D remains unclear. There are 15 residues in the CDR3. V was pared by 1 base and J by 2 bases, with 10 bases between. Germline CDR1 reads SGHTA; CDR2 reads FQGNSA. CDR3 amino acids: CASSLGGLSTDTQYF. The DNA for the CDR3 is TGTGCCAGCAGCTTAGGAGGCCTTTCCACAGATACGCAGTATTTT.

This chain links TRBV28 with TRBJ1-2, with 7 nucleotides matching TRBD1. The CDR3 is made up of 14 amino acids. Losses at the gene ends were 5 bases for V and 6 bases for J; bases not matched to a gene: 9. Germline CDR1 and CDR2: MDHEN and SYDVKM. The CDR3: CASSSDRARHGYTF. Written as DNA, the CDR3 is TGTGCCAGCAGTAGCGACAGGGCGAGGCATGGCTACACCTTC.

The chain carries TRBV30 and TRBJ1-2; D remains unclear. The CDR3 has 12 residues. V was shortened by 0 bases and J by 10 bases, with 12 bases between the two germline ends. From germline, CDR1 is GTSNPN and CDR2 SVGIG (reference sequence). CDR3 nucleotide sequence: TGTGCCTGGAGTGTACGCGGGGAAATCTACACCTTC. This translates into CAWSVRGEIYTF.

The gene calls are TRBV19 and TRBJ1-1; D not certain. The CDR3 sequence is 14 residues long. Trimming removed 9 bases at V and 1 base at J, with 15 bases between. Germline CDR1 LNHDA, CDR2 SQIVND (reference sequence). The CDR3 DNA follows: TGTGCCAGGCGAGGATATAAGGGGAACACTGAAGCTTTCTTT. It translates to CARRGYKGNTEAFF.

The chain recombines TRBV5-1 with TRBJ2-7; 10 nucleotides match TRBD1. V was clipped by 5 bases and J by 2 bases; unmatched bases: 4. CDR1 is SGHRS, CDR2 YFSETQ, per germline. This CDR3 region has 14 residues. The CDR3 DNA reads TGCGCCAGCAGACACGGACAGGGGGCCTACGAGCAGTACTTC. Its protein is CASRHGQGAYEQYF.

This chain joins TRBV5-1 and TRBJ2-7, with a tentative D call TRBD1 (7 bases). From germline, CDR1 is SGHRS and CDR2 YFSETQ. The CDR3 length is 17 residues. The ends were cut back, 4 bases at V and 1 base at J, with 21 bases in the middle. CDR3 sequence (DNA): TGCGCCAGCAGCCGCGTTCGAGGAGGGGGCGCTTCCTACGAGCAGTACTTC. Its protein product is CASSRVRGGGASYEQYF.

This clone was seen a handful of times. This chain connects TRBV7-3 to TRBJ2-2; the match to TRBD2 covers 13 bases. The ends lost 3 bases at V and 13 bases at J; junction bases unmatched: 11. CDR3 length: 16 residues. Germline V lookup: CDR1 SGHTA, CDR2 FQGTGA. CDR3 region: CASSLGTSGTKKGLFF. As DNA, the CDR3 is TGTGCCAGCAGCTTGGGGACTAGCGGGACAAAGAAAGGGCTGTTTTTT.